This T cell receptor beta chain emerged from a study of shared clonotypes between healthy human individuals (TCRdb year 2020). With respect to the entire study: Three men and a couple of women, aged 18 to 49 years, made up the cohort. Different laboratories and diverse techniques were used to prepare libraries and sequence TCR repertoires, to increase sequencing depth and limit assay-specific biases. Leukapheresis yielded between about 0.94 and 9 billion PBMCs per donor. The study deeply sequenced blood TCR repertoires of 5 or 6 healthy adults to estimate repertoire size and the extent of clonotype sharing between individuals. What the study reported, not specific to this receptor: The small number of donors limited the genetic and exposure-history diversity represented. Pairwise subsampling indicated that sequencing depth was expected to affect the degree of clonotype sharing among donors. Sampling was limited to blood, and TCR repertoires in tissue likely differ from TCR repertoires in blood.

V loses 7 bases, J loses 5 bases, and the germline ends lie 15 bases apart. Sequences SGHTS (CDR1) and YDEGEE (CDR2) are obtained from the germline V gene. The CDR3 runs 14 amino acids, cysteine and phenylalanine included. Of the read, only the CDR3 DNA is kept; its 42 bases are in frame from base 1. Using the deep immunoSEQ assay, multiplex PCR amplified TCR CDR3 regions from genomic DNA. For each cell subset, the extracted genomic DNA was distributed evenly across all wells of several immunoSEQ 96-well plates, and each plate served as one replicate. For unsorted PBMC, roughly 270 ng genomic DNA, equal to tens of thousands of T cell genomes, was loaded into each replicate PCR. Ten immunoSEQ deep assay plates were used to sequence the unsorted PBMC genomic DNA. Purified libraries were measured with a Qubit 3.0 fluorometer, size-checked on a Bioanalyzer 2100, and measured again with the KAPA Library Quantification kit. A separate single-read 150-cycle Illumina NextSeq 550 flow cell was used to sequence each immunoSEQ 96-well plate. In the original analysis: The immunoSEQ output contained only junctional sequences without quality scores, so filtering could not match that applied to full-length reads. To assign V/J genes and CDR3, sequences were annotated using PyIR, a Python wrapper for IgBLAST v1.9, with IMGT germline references. Any read was removed if the V/J assignment was weak (E-value above 1e-6), the CDR3 was missing, or the read contained stop codons, out-of-frame junctions, or ambiguous translated residues. V3J clonotypes were defined by identical inferred V gene, J gene, and CDR3 amino acid sequence. Percentage overlap between repertoires was calculated by dividing the number of shared unique clonotypes by the size of the smaller repertoire. RTK rarefaction, the Chao1 estimator, and Recon v2.1 estimates of unobserved clonotypes were used to assess repertoire richness. In its TCRdb copy, this immuneACCESS table keeps in-frame sequences only and misses some clones. Where compared with another copy, unresolved V genes explain less than half of these, and the others have no known cause. V and J calls and clone size are given by that table; D and trimming were obtained from the DNA. The sample table records hundreds of thousands of clones; roughly 80% of these occur just once. Around 13% of the sample belongs to the ten largest clones.

The donors were healthy, HIV-negative adults with no recently reported acute infections or vaccinations. Every donor was a Caucasian adult residing in Nashville, Tennessee, USA. In the unsorted samples, 90 million to 100 million PBMCs were counted, and genomic DNA was extracted using the QIAamp DNA Blood Mini kit. After blood collection by leukapheresis, PBMCs were isolated using Ficoll-Histopaque density gradient centrifugation and then cryopreserved in the vapor phase of liquid nitrogen. Points on this clone: Which antigen it targets is not known. The sample holds no much larger clone one base away, and base qualities are not on file.

This TCR derives from a woman in her forties in good health. Some clones in this sample may be carry-over from other donors' samples. The sequence is built from TRBV5-8 and TRBJ1-4; a tentative D call is TRBD1 (5 bases match). Sequencing used PBMCs. CDR3 sequence: CASPWRAGNEKLFF. The DNA sequence reads TGTGCCAGCCCCTGGAGGGCAGGGAATGAAAAACTGTTTTTT.